These 2 T cell receptor beta chains originate from one sample sequenced in a study of blood T cell repertoires in COVID-19. Libraries were prepared by immunoSEQ multiplex PCR; TCRdb keeps only in-frame clonotypes and omits some of them. The table shows some 26,000 clones, with roughly 80% occurring only once. Sequenced: peripheral blood. Every receptor here comes from a man aged 50 to 60 with active or convalescent COVID-19.

The rearrangement uses TRBV11-1 and TRBJ2-2; a possible D gene is TRBD2 (6 bases). Trimming left V 0 bases short and J 1 base short, with 12 bases between. The CDR3 covers 17 residues. The germline CDR1 and CDR2 sequences are SGHAT and FQDESV (reference sequence). CDR3 in amino acids: CASSLATTSLNTGELFF. In nucleotides, the CDR3 is TGTGCCAGCAGCTTAGCAACGACTAGTCTGAACACCGGGGAGCTGTTTTTT.

In its sample, this clone was seen a few times. The chain combines TRBV10-2 with TRBJ1-1, with a possible D match to TRBD1 (5 bases). Germline CDR1 WSHSY, CDR2 SAAADI. This CDR3 comprises 13 residues. The germline V and J ends were trimmed by 4 bases and 3 bases, with 9 bases remaining between them. The CDR3 spells CASSVGAYTEAFF. The CDR3 DNA reads TGCGCCAGCAGTGTAGGGGCGTACACTGAAGCTTTCTTT.